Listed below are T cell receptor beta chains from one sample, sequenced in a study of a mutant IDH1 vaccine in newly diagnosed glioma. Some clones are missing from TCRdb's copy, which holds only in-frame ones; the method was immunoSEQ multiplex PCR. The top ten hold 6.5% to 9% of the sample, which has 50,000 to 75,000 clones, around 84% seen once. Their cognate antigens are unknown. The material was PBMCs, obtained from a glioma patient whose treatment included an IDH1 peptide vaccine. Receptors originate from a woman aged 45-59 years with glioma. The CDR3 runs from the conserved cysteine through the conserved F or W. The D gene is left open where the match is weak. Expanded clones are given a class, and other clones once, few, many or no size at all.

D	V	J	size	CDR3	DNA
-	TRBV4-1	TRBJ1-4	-	CASSPGRATNEKLFF	TGCGCCAGCAGCCCCGGACGGGCAACTAATGAAAAACTGTTTTTT
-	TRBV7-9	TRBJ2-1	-	CASSPTQSQFF	TGTGCCAGCAGTCCCACACAATCGCAGTTCTTC
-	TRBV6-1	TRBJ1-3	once	CASSAGGTGNTIYF	TGTGCCAGCAGTGCGGGGGGGACTGGAAACACCATATATTTT
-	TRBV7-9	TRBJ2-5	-	CASSLNSGYQETQYF	TGTGCCAGCAGCTTAAATTCCGGGTACCAAGAGACCCAGTACTTC
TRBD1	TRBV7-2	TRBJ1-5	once	CASSSDRESQHF	TGTGCCAGCAGTTCTGACAGGGAGTCCCAGCATTTT
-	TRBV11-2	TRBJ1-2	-	CASSSRAGNGYTF	TGTGCCAGCAGCTCTCGGGCAGGGAATGGCTACACCTTC
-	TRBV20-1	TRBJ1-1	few	CSVPGLAEAFF	TGCAGTGTCCCAGGGTTGGCTGAAGCTTTCTTT
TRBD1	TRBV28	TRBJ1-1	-	CASSPREGANTEAFF	TGTGCCAGCAGTCCCCGAGAGGGGGCGAACACTGAAGCTTTCTTT
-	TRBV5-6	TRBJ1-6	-	CASSLDGGTYNSPLHF	TGTGCCAGCAGCTTGGATGGGGGCACCTATAATTCACCCCTCCACTTT
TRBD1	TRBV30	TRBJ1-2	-	CAWISKRTGRGGYTF	TGTGCCTGGATTTCAAAACGGACAGGGAGGGGTGGCTACACCTTC
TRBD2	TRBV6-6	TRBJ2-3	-	CASSYGRGAADTQYF	TGTGCCAGCAGTTACGGGCGGGGGGCGGCAGATACGCAGTATTTT